Below are 26 T cell receptor beta chains sequenced from a single sample in a study of T cell changes during pregnancy in multiple sclerosis (dated by TCRdb to between 2018 and 2021). The library was built by means of the immunoSEQ multiplex PCR assay. Held by TCRdb, this immuneACCESS table contains in-frame sequences only and omits some clones. Under half of the omission traces to an unresolved V gene where checked; the cause of the rest is unknown. The sample contains fewer than 85,000 clones, 92% of them found a single time. Together, the top ten hold 1.5% to 2% of the sample. This specimen was peripheral blood, taken in the first trimester of pregnancy. The receptors originated from a female donor in good health, enrolled as a control in a pregnancy study.

The DNA for the CDR3 is TGTGCCAGCAGCACATGGGACACCTCCCAAGAGACCCAGTACTTC. Its translation: CASSTWDTSQETQYF. This chain uses TRBV7-9 with TRBJ2-5, with a tentative D call TRBD1 (6 bases). V was clipped by 5 bases and J by 1 base, with 14 bases between them. This CDR3 has 15 amino acids. Germline V gene lookup returns CDR1 SEHNR and CDR2 FQNEAQ (reference sequence).

The rearrangement joins TRBV28 to TRBJ1-2, with a possible D match to TRBD1 (6 bases). Trimming cost V 3 bases and J 6 bases, with 14 bases left between them. The CDR3 length is 14 residues. Germline V gene data show CDR1 as MDHEN and CDR2 as SYDVKM. In nucleotides, the CDR3 is TGTGCCAGCAGTTTGTCGAGGGACACTCATGGCTACACCTTC. Protein product: CASSLSRDTHGYTF.

The rearrangement uses TRBV5-5 and TRBJ2-3, with D perhaps TRBD1 (6 bases). The ends were cut back, 0 bases at V and 1 base at J, with 12 bases in the middle. Germline V gene sequence: CDR1 SGHKS, CDR2 YYEKEE (reference sequence). The CDR3 has 16 amino acids. The CDR3, as DNA: TGTGCCAGCAGCTTGGATTCGGCAGGGGGCACAGATACGCAGTATTTT. Translated: CASSLDSAGGTDTQYF.

The chain has TRBV5-1 and TRBJ1-4; possibly TRBD1 for D (5 bases). Germline CDR1 reads SGHRS; CDR2 reads YFSETQ. V gave up 4 bases and J gave up 7 bases, with 14 bases separating them. The length of the CDR3 is 14 residues. In nucleotides, the CDR3 is TGCGCCAGCAGCGCCGTAGGGGTGGGTGAAAAACTGTTTTTT. It yields the protein CASSAVGVGEKLFF.

J is TRBJ2-7 and V is TRBV6-1; TRBD1 aligns across 11 bases. After removal of 8 bases from V and 0 bases from J, the junction contained 18 bases not matched to a gene. There are 19 residues in the CDR3. The germline V gene encodes CDR1 MNHNS and CDR2 SASEGT. This CDR3 is CASGGWGDRGIPFSYEQYF. The CDR3 DNA reads TGTGCCAGCGGTGGGTGGGGGGACAGGGGGATTCCCTTCTCCTACGAGCAGTACTTC.

The chain recombines TRBV10-3 with TRBJ2-7; tentative D call: TRBD2 (6 bases). V shed 6 bases and J shed 3 bases, with 9 bases lying between them. This CDR3 has 12 residues. Germline V gene sequence: CDR1 ENHRY, CDR2 SYGVKD. CDR3 loop: CAISQGGYEQYF. The CDR3 DNA sequence: TGTGCCATCAGCCAGGGAGGCTACGAGCAGTACTTC.

The chain is built from TRBV9 and TRBJ2-2; TRBD1 is a possible D gene (5 bases). V was shortened by 2 bases and J by 5 bases, with 7 bases between the two germline ends. CDR3 length: 13 residues. Germline values: CDR1 SGDLS, CDR2 YYNGEE. CDR3 sequence: CASSVRVTGELFF. CDR3 nucleotides: TGTGCCAGCAGCGTCAGGGTTACCGGGGAGCTGTTTTTT.

This rearrangement joins TRBV19 to TRBJ1-5, with 12 bases fitting TRBD1. The CDR3 spans 15 residues. The V segment lost 6 bases and the J segment 2 bases; nucleotides outside the gene matches: 2. Germline V lookup: CDR1 LNHDA, CDR2 SQIVND (reference sequence). CDR3 loop: CASRGQGAGNQPQHF. CDR3 DNA sequence: TGTGCCAGTAGGGGACAGGGGGCCGGCAATCAGCCCCAGCATTTT.

V is TRBV28 and J is TRBJ2-7, with D possibly TRBD1 on 5 matching bases. The CDR3 totals 16 residues. V was trimmed by 6 bases and J by 0 bases, leaving 18 bases between them. CDR1 is MDHEN and CDR2 is SYDVKM in the germline V gene. CDR3 in DNA: TGTGCCAGCAGCCCCCTCGGGCAGGGATACTCCTACGAGCAGTACTTC. It specifies CASSPLGQGYSYEQYF.

Concerning this clone: The sample holds other DNA sequences that translate to the same CDR3. The chain links TRBV19 to TRBJ2-7; D remains unclear. The CDR3 loop spans 14 amino acids. CDR1 and CDR2 from the germline V gene are LNHDA and SQIVND (reference sequence). V lost 0 bases to trimming and J lost 1 base, with 7 bases between them. CDR3 sequence: CASSIEAGSYEQYF. The CDR3 DNA follows: TGTGCCAGTAGTATAGAGGCAGGATCCTACGAGCAGTACTTC.

This clone was recorded once. The rearrangement uses TRBV27 and TRBJ2-7, with 13 positions matching TRBD2. CDR3 length: 17 residues. Looked up from germline, CDR1 is MNHEY and CDR2 is SMNVEV (reference sequence). The ends lost 5 bases at V and 2 bases at J; junction bases unmatched: 9. DNA of the CDR3: TGTGCCAGCAGTCGAACCCGACTAGCGGGAGGAACCTACGAGCAGTACTTC. Translation: CASSRTRLAGGTYEQYF.

This chain uses TRBV10-3 with TRBJ2-5, with D unresolved. Trimming removed 0 bases at V and 1 base at J, with 6 bases between. Germline V gene sequence: CDR1 ENHRY, CDR2 SYGVKD. The CDR3 consists of 14 residues. CDR3 in DNA: TGTGCCATCAGTGAGTCAACGCGCCAAGAGACCCAGTACTTC. Translating it yields CAISESTRQETQYF.

This clone was seen only a few times. The chain links TRBV6-6 to TRBJ1-2, with TRBD1 identical over 7 bases. CDR3 size: 12 residues. Germline trimming cut 6 bases from V and 3 bases from J; bases unmatched to any gene: 1. The V gene's germline CDR1 is MNHNY and CDR2 SVGAGI (reference sequence). CDR3 coding DNA: TGTGCCAGCAGCAGGGGGGACTATGGCTACACCTTC. Translating gives CASSRGDYGYTF.

V and J are TRBV6-5 and TRBJ1-2, with TRBD1 matching over 7 bases. The CDR3 totals 16 residues. The V and J ends lost 0 bases and 2 bases, in that order; junction bases with no gene match: 6. CDR1 and CDR2 from the germline V gene are MNHEY and SVGAGI. CDR3 nucleotide sequence: TGTGCCAGCAGTTACTCTAACAGGGGTCGGAACTATGGCTACACCTTC. Translated, it gives CASSYSNRGRNYGYTF.

J is TRBJ2-1 and V is TRBV28, with 9 bases matching TRBD1. The V segment lost 4 bases and the J segment 6 bases; nucleotides outside the gene matches: 10. The CDR3 loop spans 16 amino acids. The germline gives CDR1 MDHEN, CDR2 SYDVKM. The CDR3 region has the DNA TGTGCCAGCAGTTCCCCCTCGGGACAGGGCAGCAATGAGCAGTTCTTC. Protein product: CASSSPSGQGSNEQFF.

This clone was counted ten times or more. The rearrangement uses TRBV19 and TRBJ1-1, with D unresolved. CDR3 length: 12 amino acids. The germline V gene encodes CDR1 LNHDA and CDR2 SQIVND (reference sequence). Trimming shortened V by 6 bases and J by 1 base, and 6 bases separated the two germline ends. CDR3 nucleotides: TGTGCCAGTAGACAGAGGAACACTGAAGCTTTCTTT. This encodes CASRQRNTEAFF.

V is TRBV27 and J is TRBJ2-5; 7 bases are a match to TRBD1. The CDR3 consists of 16 residues. The ends lost 5 bases at V and 5 bases at J; junction bases unmatched: 14. Germline CDR1 reads MNHEY; CDR2 reads SMNVEV (reference sequence). In nucleotides, the CDR3 is TGTGCCAGCAGTACTCGGGACAGCCCTGAGCGCGAGACCCAGTACTTC. Amino acids: CASSTRDSPERETQYF.

J is TRBJ2-1 and V is TRBV5-1; the D gene is possibly TRBD1 (6 bases). Germline CDR1 SGHRS, CDR2 YFSETQ. V lost 4 bases and J lost 7, with 24 bases in between. The CDR3 runs 17 residues. CDR3 nucleotide sequence: TGCGCCAGCAGCCCATACAGCTATGGGGGCGCCGGGAATGAGCAGTTCTTC. This codes for CASSPYSYGGAGNEQFF.

V gene TRBV4-1 combines with J gene TRBJ1-5, with D hard to call. The CDR3 sequence is 16 residues long. V was cut by 0 bases and J by 3 bases, with 12 bases left in between. From germline, CDR1 is MGHRA and CDR2 YSYEKL. CDR3 nucleotides: TGCGCCAGCAGCCAAGATCTGGGTAGACTCAATCAGCCCCAGCATTTT. Translated, it gives CASSQDLGRLNQPQHF.

Comment on this clone: The same CDR3 is also encoded by other DNA sequences in this sample. The rearrangement uses TRBV9 and TRBJ1-1; no reliable D call. V shed 0 bases and J shed 11 bases, with 14 bases lying between them. Germline values: CDR1 SGDLS, CDR2 YYNGEE. This CDR3 spans 13 amino acids. CDR3 sequence reads: CASSVGGQTEAFF. CDR3 nucleotides: TGTGCCAGCAGCGTAGGAGGCCAAACGGAGGCTTTCTTT.

The chain recombines TRBV5-1 with TRBJ2-2, with 11 nucleotides matching TRBD2. J gave up 6 bases and V 4 bases, and 8 bases lay outside the gene matches. The V gene's germline CDR1 is SGHRS and CDR2 YFSETQ. CDR3 length equals 16 residues. DNA of the CDR3: TGCGCCAGCAGCCCAACTAGCGGGAGCACGGCCGGGGAGCTGTTTTTT. It is translated as CASSPTSGSTAGELFF.

This clone was observed once. The chain joins TRBV21-1 to TRBJ2-7; the table's D call, TRBD2, has no DNA check behind it. TRBV21-1 is noted as a pseudogene. This CDR3 contains 12 residues. Here the CDR3 DNA reads TGTGCCAGCAGCAATTCCCGGGGCGAGCAGTACTTC. Encoded protein: CASSNSRGEQYF.

The genes are TRBV30 and TRBJ1-5; the D gene is possibly TRBD1 (6 bases). The CDR3 is 14 residues long. The V end was cut by 0 bases, the J end by 5 bases, with 11 bases between. Germline values: CDR1 GTSNPN, CDR2 SVGIG (reference sequence). The CDR3 DNA reads as TGTGCCTGGAGTGTGATAGGGGGTGATCAGCCCCAGCATTTT. This gives the protein CAWSVIGGDQPQHF.

The rearrangement uses TRBV29-1 and TRBJ2-3; 10 nucleotides agree with TRBD2. V trimming: 5 bases; J trimming: 2 bases; junction bases outside the gene matches: 10. The CDR3 has 16 residues. Germline assignment: CDR1 SQVTM and CDR2 ANQGSEA. CDR3 in amino acids: CSVLSGRASFTDTQYF. The CDR3 coding sequence is TGCAGCGTTCTGAGCGGGAGGGCCTCCTTCACAGATACGCAGTATTTT.

The chain uses TRBV13 and TRBJ2-1, with 9 bases that match TRBD1. This CDR3 comprises 15 residues. Germline CDR1 reads PRHDT; CDR2 reads FYEKMQ (reference sequence). V dropped 1 base and J dropped 4; count of bases not matched to a gene: 2. The CDR3 DNA is TGTGCCAGCAGCTTAGACAGGGGGCGATACAATGAGCAGTTCTTC. Encoded protein: CASSLDRGRYNEQFF.

The chain recombines TRBV9 with TRBJ2-1; 11 bases are shared with TRBD2. Germline lookup yields CDR1 SGDLS and CDR2 YYNGEE. The junction had 5 bases not matched to a gene; V was cut back by 5 bases and J by 4 bases. The CDR3 totals 15 residues. The CDR3 sequence: CASSPGLAEYNEQFF. CDR3 sequence (DNA): TGTGCCAGCAGTCCGGGACTAGCGGAATACAATGAGCAGTTCTTC.